One and the same sample provided the 18 T cell receptor beta chains below, sequenced in a study of blood T cell repertoires in COVID-19 (dated by TCRdb to 2020 to 2021). The library was produced with the immunoSEQ multiplex PCR assay. TCRdb obtained this table from immuneACCESS and retained in-frame rearrangements with V and J assigned. These tables miss some clones; where compared with another copy, unresolved V genes account for less than half of the shortfall, and the remainder is unexplained. In this sample the table shows roughly 400,000 clones, more than 70% of which occur a single time. 2% to 2.5% of the sample lies in the top ten. Specimen: peripheral blood. These TCRs come from a woman aged 60-75 years with COVID-19, enrolled during active disease.

V is TRBV7-3 and J is TRBJ2-7; TRBD1 agrees at 7 bases. The CDR3 totals 13 residues. Germline V gives CDR1 SGHTA, CDR2 FQGTGA. The junction had 3 bases not matched to a gene; V was cut back by 1 base and J by 6 bases. The CDR3 region has the DNA TGTGCCAGCAGCTTAAAGGGGGCGGGCGAGCAGTACTTC. Residues: CASSLKGAGEQYF.

This chain joins TRBV7-2 and TRBJ2-7, with TRBD1 as a possible D gene (5 bases). Per the germline V gene, CDR1 is SGHTA and CDR2 is FQGNSA. This CDR3 has 17 residues. Trimming pared 0 bases from V and 3 bases from J, leaving 18 bases between. The CDR3 DNA sequence: TGTGCCAGCAGCTTAGCGGGAAAGGGGCGTCTAAACTACGAGCAGTACTTC. Translated: CASSLAGKGRLNYEQYF.

This sequence joins TRBV7-9 and TRBJ1-6, with 7 bases fitting TRBD1. V dropped 5 bases and J dropped 6; count of bases not matched to a gene: 19. CDR3 length equals 19 residues. The germline CDR1 and CDR2 sequences are SEHNR and FQNEAQ (reference sequence). CDR3 nucleotide sequence: TGTGCCAGCAGCCTCTACTCAGGACAGGTCTCTCCCTCTAATTCACCCCTCCACTTT. Translating it yields CASSLYSGQVSPSNSPLHF.

The V gene is TRBV6-2 or TRBV6-3, the J gene TRBJ2-3; unclear D gene. Trimming removed 5 bases from V and 2 bases from J, with 5 bases in between. The CDR3 extends over 12 amino acids. Per germline, CDR1 MNHEY and CDR2 SVGEGT. The chain's CDR3 is CASSQSTDTQYF. The CDR3 DNA reads as TGTGCCAGCAGTCAGTCCACAGATACGCAGTATTTT.

The genes are TRBV19 and TRBJ1-5; tentatively, D is TRBD1 (6 bases). This CDR3 has 15 residues. CDR1 is LNHDA, CDR2 SQIVND, per germline (reference sequence). V was cut by 8 bases and J by 4 bases, with 18 bases left in between. The CDR3 is CASCGFTGYNQPQHF. As DNA, the CDR3 is TGTGCCAGTTGTGGGTTCACAGGGTATAATCAGCCCCAGCATTTT.

This chain joins TRBV5-4 and TRBJ2-7; maybe TRBD2 (5 bases). V gave up 0 bases and J gave up 3 bases, with 13 bases separating them. Germline V gene data show CDR1 as SGHNT and CDR2 as YYREEE (reference sequence). The CDR3 contains 15 residues. CDR3 bases: TGTGCCAGCAGCTTGGGAGTTTCCGGGATCTACGAGCAGTACTTC. It yields the protein CASSLGVSGIYEQYF. The variable domain in full, completed from reference TRBV5-4 and TRBJ2-7, reads ETGVTQSPTHLIKTRGQQVTLRCSSQSGHNTVSWYQQALGQGPQFIFQYYREEENGRGNFPPRFSGLQFPNYSSELNVNALELDDSALYLCASSLGVSGIYEQYFGPGTRLTVT.

This chain uses TRBV4-2 with TRBJ2-1; D is perhaps TRBD1 (6 bases). Germline loops: CDR1 LGHNA, CDR2 YNFKEQ. Trimming took off 1 base at V and 5 bases at J, with 15 bases between the two ends. There are 16 residues in the CDR3. CDR3 DNA sequence: TGTGCCAGCAGCCAAGCATTCCGGGACACTAACAATGAGCAGTTCTTC. Encoded protein: CASSQAFRDTNNEQFF.

The CDR3 spells CASRQRTGTGMNTEAFF. The CDR3 DNA is TGTGCCAGTAGACAACGTACCGGGACAGGGATGAACACTGAAGCTTTCTTT. The J gene is TRBJ1-1, the V gene TRBV19, with 9 bases lining up with TRBD1. Trimming cost V 6 bases and J 0 bases; bases outside gene matches: 11. The CDR3 length is 17 residues. Germline-derived CDR1 and CDR2 are LNHDA and SQIVND (reference sequence).

CDR3 residues: CASSFPRTGGSNQPQHF. DNA of the CDR3: TGTGCCAGCAGCTTCCCCAGGACAGGGGGTAGCAATCAGCCCCAGCATTTT. V usage is TRBV7-2 and J usage is TRBJ1-5; 10 nucleotides line up with TRBD1. The V gene end was trimmed by 3 bases and the J gene end by 0 bases; junction bases not matched to a gene: 5. The CDR3 extends over 17 amino acids. Germline CDR1 reads SGHTA; CDR2 reads FQGNSA.

In the case of this clone: The same CDR3 arises from other DNA sequences in this sample as well. This chain connects TRBV2 to TRBJ1-2; no definite D call. CDR3 length equals 11 residues. Germline CDR1 SNHLY, CDR2 FYNNEI. The ends were cut back, 1 base at V and 8 bases at J, with 5 bases in the middle. In nucleotides, the CDR3 is TGTGCCAGCAGTGAAGGCGGGGGCTACACCTTC. Translation gives CASSEGGGYTF.

A single count supports this clone. This chain uses TRBV5-1 with TRBJ1-4; 7 bases map to TRBD1. V shed 4 bases, J shed 5 bases, and the junction held 11 bases outside the gene matches. CDR1 and CDR2 from the germline V gene are SGHRS and YFSETQ. The CDR3 is 16 residues long. The CDR3 DNA sequence: TGCGCCAGCAGCGTAATACCGGGACAGATGAATGAAAAACTGTTTTTT. Amino acids: CASSVIPGQMNEKLFF.

This clone was picked up one time. The rearrangement uses TRBV6-5 and TRBJ1-2; D is undetermined. V dropped 0 bases and J dropped 4 bases, with 12 bases sitting between them. CDR3 size: 15 residues. Looked up from germline, CDR1 is MNHEY and CDR2 is SVGAGI. CDR3 nucleotides: TGTGCCAGCAGTTACTCGAGGGTTCCATCCTATGGCTACACCTTC. This sequence encodes CASSYSRVPSYGYTF.

The V gene is TRBV6-5, the J gene TRBJ2-1; D gene unclear. CDR1 is MNHEY and CDR2 is SVGAGI in the germline V gene. The CDR3 loop spans 10 amino acids. V was trimmed by 6 bases and J by 8 bases, leaving 5 bases between them. The CDR3 nucleotides are TGTGCCAGCAGGAGCTATGAGCAGTTCTTC. As protein: CASRSYEQFF.

The chain couples TRBV18 to TRBJ1-1, with TRBD1 identical over 8 bases. The germline CDR1 and CDR2 sequences are KGHSH and LQKENI. There are 17 residues in the CDR3. After removal of 6 bases from V and 1 base from J, the junction contained 13 bases not matched to a gene. The CDR3 DNA is TGTGCCAGCTCGCACAAACAGGGGGAGAATAGGAACACTGAAGCTTTCTTT. This encodes CASSHKQGENRNTEAFF.

DNA of the CDR3: TGTGCCAGCAGCTCGAATACGGACACTGAAGCTTTCTTT. This codes for CASSSNTDTEAFF. The chain joins TRBV11-3 to TRBJ1-1; D gene uncertain. Germline V gene data show CDR1 as SGHNT and CDR2 as YENEEA. CDR3 length equals 13 residues. V shed 4 bases and J shed 3 bases, with 9 bases lying between them.

The chain employs TRBV7-8 and TRBJ2-1; the match to TRBD2 covers 8 bases. Germline CDR1 SGHVS, CDR2 FQNEAQ. The J segment lost 4 bases and the V segment lost 1 base, leaving 6 bases of the junction unmatched. This CDR3 comprises 16 residues. CDR3: CASSLDPQRGYNEQFF. For the CDR3, the DNA is TGTGCCAGCAGCTTAGACCCCCAGCGGGGGTACAATGAGCAGTTCTTC.

The chain links TRBV5-8 to TRBJ1-5, with TRBD1 identical over 8 bases. Germline V gene sequence: CDR1 SGHTS, CDR2 YDEGEE. The CDR3 has 16 amino acids. J lost 2 bases, V lost 3 bases, and 7 bases had no gene match. CDR3 sequence: CASSYQGAGGNQPQHF. The CDR3, as DNA: TGTGCCAGCAGCTACCAGGGGGCGGGGGGCAATCAGCCCCAGCATTTT.

The V call is TRBV11-2, the J call TRBJ2-1; 8 bases map to TRBD2. The CDR3 spans 16 residues. After removal of 5 bases from V and 7 bases from J, the junction contained 13 bases not matched to a gene. CDR1 SGHAT and CDR2 FQNNGV come from the germline V gene. CDR3 region: CASSRRAGGSDNEQFF. Here the CDR3 DNA reads TGTGCCAGCAGCCGCCGGGCGGGGGGTTCAGATAATGAGCAGTTCTTC.